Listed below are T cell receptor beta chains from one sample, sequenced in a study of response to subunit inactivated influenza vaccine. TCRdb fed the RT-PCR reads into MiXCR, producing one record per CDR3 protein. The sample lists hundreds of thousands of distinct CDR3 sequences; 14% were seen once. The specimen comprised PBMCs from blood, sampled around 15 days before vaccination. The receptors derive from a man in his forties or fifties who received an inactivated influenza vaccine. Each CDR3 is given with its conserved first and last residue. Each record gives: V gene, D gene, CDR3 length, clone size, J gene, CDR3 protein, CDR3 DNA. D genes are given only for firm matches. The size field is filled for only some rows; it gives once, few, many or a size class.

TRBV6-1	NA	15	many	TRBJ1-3	CASSWRGNSGNTIYF	TGTGCCAGCAGCTGGCGGGGGAACTCTGGAAACACCATATATTTT
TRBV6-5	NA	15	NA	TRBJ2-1	CATRPDRLGGNEQFF	TGTGCCACAAGACCGGACAGGTTGGGGGGAAATGAGCAGTTCTTC
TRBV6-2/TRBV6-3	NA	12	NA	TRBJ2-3	CAVHGALNTQYF	TGTGCCGTTCATGGCGCGCTCAATACGCAGTATTTT
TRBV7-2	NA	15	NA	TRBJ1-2	CASSPGRGVNYGYTF	TGTGCCAGCAGCCCAGGACGGGGAGTCAACTATGGCTACACCTTC
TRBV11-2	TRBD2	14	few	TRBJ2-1	CASRSGGISNEQFF	TGTGCCAGCAGGAGCGGGGGAATTTCCAATGAGCAGTTCTTC
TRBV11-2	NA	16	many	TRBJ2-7	CASSLASLDGSYEQYF	TGTGCCAGCAGCTTAGCATCCTTGGACGGTTCCTACGAGCAGTACTTC
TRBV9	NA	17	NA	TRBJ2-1	CASSSNLQGGGYNEQFF	TGTGCCAGCAGCTCTAATCTCCAGGGAGGTGGGTACAATGAGCAGTTCTTC
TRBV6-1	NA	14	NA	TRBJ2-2	CASTYAWNTGELFF	TGTGCCAGCACCTACGCGTGGAACACCGGGGAGCTGTTTTTT
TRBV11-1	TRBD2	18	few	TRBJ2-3	CASSPRGLAGGRTDTQYF	TGTGCCAGCAGCCCTCGTGGACTAGCGGGGGGGCGCACAGATACGCAGTATTTT
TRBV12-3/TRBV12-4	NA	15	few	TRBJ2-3	CASSLVGARTDTQYF	TGTGCCAGCAGTTTAGTGGGGGCCCGCACAGATACGCAGTATTTT
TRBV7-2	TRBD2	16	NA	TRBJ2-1	CASSLVGTSGGNEQFF	TGTGCCAGCAGCTTAGTGGGGACTAGCGGGGGGAATGAGCAGTTCTTC
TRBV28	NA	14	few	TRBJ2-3	CASSGGIVTDTQYF	TGTGCCAGCAGTGGCGGGATCGTCACAGATACGCAGTATTTT
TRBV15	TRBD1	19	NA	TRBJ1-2	CATSRDRGTANIANYGYTF	TGTGCCACCAGCAGAGATCGTGGGACAGCCAATATAGCTAACTATGGCTACACCTTC
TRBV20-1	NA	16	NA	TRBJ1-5	CSARNRRLNSNQPQHF	TGCAGTGCCCGGAACCGTAGATTGAATAGCAATCAGCCCCAGCATTTT
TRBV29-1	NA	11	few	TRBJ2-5	CSVDGRQPPNF	TGCAGCGTTGACGGCCGACAGCCCCCCAACTTC
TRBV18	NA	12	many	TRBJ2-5	CASSQNQETQYF	TGTGCCAGCTCACAGAACCAAGAGACCCAGTACTTC
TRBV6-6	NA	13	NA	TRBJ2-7	CASSYHEDYEQYF	TGTGCCAGCAGTTACCACGAGGACTACGAGCAGTACTTC
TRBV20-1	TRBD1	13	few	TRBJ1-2	CSAREQGTYGYTF	TGCAGTGCTAGAGAACAGGGGACCTATGGCTACACCTTC
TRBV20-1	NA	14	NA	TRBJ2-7	CSARTPPSSYEQYF	TGCAGTGCTAGGACACCACCGAGCTCCTACGAGCAGTACTTC
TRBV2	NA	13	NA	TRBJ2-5	CASTRGWQETQYF	TGTGCCAGCACTCGAGGGTGGCAAGAGACCCAGTACTTC
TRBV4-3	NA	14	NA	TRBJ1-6	CASSQGRGSSPLHF	TGCGCCAGCAGCCAAGGCCGGGGGTCGTCTCCTCTCCACTTT
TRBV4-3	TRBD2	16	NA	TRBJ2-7	CASSQPRGTSDYEQYF	TGCGCCAGCAGCCAACCTAGGGGGACTAGCGACTACGAGCAGTACTTC
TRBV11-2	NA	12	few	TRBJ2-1	CASRHVGDEQFF	TGTGCCAGCAGGCATGTGGGGGATGAGCAGTTCTTC
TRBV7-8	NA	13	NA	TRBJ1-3	CASWGQGGNTIYF	TGTGCCAGTTGGGGGCAGGGCGGAAACACCATATATTTT
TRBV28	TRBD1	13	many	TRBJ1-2	CASSSGQGSGYTF	TGTGCCAGCAGTTCAGGACAGGGTTCGGGCTACACCTTC
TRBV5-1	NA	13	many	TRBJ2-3	CASSLDSGYTQYF	TGCGCCAGCAGCTTGGACTCGGGGTATACGCAGTATTTT
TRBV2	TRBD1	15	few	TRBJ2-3	CASSPDRGPTDTQYF	TGTGCCAGCAGTCCCGACAGGGGTCCCACAGATACGCAGTATTTT
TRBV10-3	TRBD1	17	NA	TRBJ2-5	CAISESTARGSRETQYF	TGTGCCATCAGTGAGTCTACCGCCAGGGGGTCCCGAGAGACCCAGTACTTC
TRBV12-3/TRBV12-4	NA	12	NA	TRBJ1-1	CASQGVNTEAFF	TGTGCCAGCCAAGGGGTGAACACTGAAGCTTTCTTT
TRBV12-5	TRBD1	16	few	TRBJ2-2	CASVLTGTGYVGELFF	TGTGCTAGTGTCCTAACCGGGACAGGGTACGTCGGGGAGCTGTTTTTT
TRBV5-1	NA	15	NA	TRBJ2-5	CASSSAGTSGRTQYF	TGCGCCAGCAGCTCGGCCGGGACCTCCGGAAGAACCCAGTACTTC
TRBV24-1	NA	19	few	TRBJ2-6	CATTRSQAGWDSGANVLTF	TGTGCCACCACAAGGTCCCAGGCAGGGTGGGACTCTGGGGCCAACGTCCTGACTTTC
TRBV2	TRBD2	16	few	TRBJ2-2	CASSEAGRGGSGELFF	TGTGCCAGCAGTGAAGCGGGGAGGGGAGGCTCCGGGGAGCTGTTTTTT
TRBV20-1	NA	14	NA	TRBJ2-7	CSARDMDCSYEQYF	TGCAGTGCTAGAGATATGGACTGTTCCTACGAGCAGTACTTC
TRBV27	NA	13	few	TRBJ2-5	CASRGSGAQTQYF	TGTGCCAGCAGGGGGTCGGGGGCCCAGACCCAGTACTTC
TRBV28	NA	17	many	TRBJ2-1	CASSLPRAGRSYNEQFF	TGTGCCAGCAGTTTACCACGGGCAGGAAGGTCCTACAATGAGCAGTTCTTC
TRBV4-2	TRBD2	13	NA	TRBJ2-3	CASSQERGGTQYF	TGTGCCAGCAGCCAAGAGCGGGGGGGCACGCAGTATTTT
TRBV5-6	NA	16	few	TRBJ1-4	CASSWGPTATNEKLFF	TGTGCCAGCAGCTGGGGTCCTACAGCAACTAATGAAAAACTGTTTTTT
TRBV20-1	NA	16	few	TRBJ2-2	CSARDLRQGNTGELFF	TGCAGTGCTAGAGATCTTCGCCAGGGGAACACCGGGGAGCTGTTTTTT
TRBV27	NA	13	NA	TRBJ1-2	CASSLYVNYGYTF	TGTGCCAGCAGTTTATACGTAAACTATGGCTACACCTTC
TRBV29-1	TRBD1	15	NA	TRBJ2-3	CSVAGTGDGTDTQYF	TGCAGCGTTGCCGGGACAGGGGACGGCACAGATACGCAGTATTTT
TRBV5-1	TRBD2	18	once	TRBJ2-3	CASSPGLAGVLFPDTQYF	TGCGCCAGCAGCCCGGGACTAGCGGGAGTGTTATTCCCAGATACGCAGTATTTT
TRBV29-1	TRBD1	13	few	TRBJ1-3	CSGVRGSGNTIYF	TGCAGCGGGGTCAGGGGGTCTGGAAACACCATATATTTT
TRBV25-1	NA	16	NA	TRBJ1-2	CASSEWGRLGRDGYTF	TGTGCCAGCAGTGAATGGGGCAGATTGGGCAGAGACGGCTACACCTTC
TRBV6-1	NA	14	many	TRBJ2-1	CASRSITGGNEQFF	TGTGCCAGCAGGTCGATTACTGGGGGGAATGAGCAGTTCTTC